This TCR beta chain emerged from a study of cytomegalovirus exposure and HLA in healthy donors. For the study at large: Of all 400 or so donors who were genotyped, 75% to 85% belonged to the Caucasian-associated ancestry cluster.

This clone was seen only a few times. Its antigen remains unknown. General study results and limits: Productive status was seen about 90% or about 30% of the time for most TCR beta V segments in an earlier analysis. The only immune exposure information that was available was CMV serostatus.

PCR involved 60 Vbeta and 13 Jbeta primers. Assay used: immunoSEQ multiplex PCR; TCRdb lists only in-frame clones, some missing. The data contain some 110,000 clones, over 60% of them seen just once; the ten biggest clones take up about 2.2%. Sequenced input: PBMCs. This clonotype was sampled from a woman aged 25 to 39 in good health and CMV-seronegative.

CDR3 nucleotides: TGTGCCAGTCGACTAGCGGGAGTAGTCGACGAGCAGTACTTC. Protein product: CASRLAGVVDEQYF. V gene TRBV2 combines with J gene TRBJ2-7, with TRBD2 matching over 12 bases. The CDR3 is 14 residues long. CDR1 and CDR2 from the germline V gene are SNHLY and FYNNEI. The ends lost 9 bases at V and 5 bases at J; junction bases unmatched: 8.